This note documents a single TCR beta chain sequence. In the original analysis: Estimates of nucleated cell counts were drawn from the amplification of reference gene primers. Profiled with immunoSEQ multiplex PCR; TCRdb holds only in-frame clones, not every one. That table gives V, J and clone size, and the DNA gave D and trimming. Of over 250,000 clones in the sample, 65% to 90% were seen once. The sample is drawn from a study of blood T cell repertoires in COVID-19. In germline, CDR1 is GTSNPN, CDR2 SVGIG (reference sequence). The CDR3 totals 14 residues. Trimming took off 2 bases at V and 4 bases at J, with 12 bases between the two ends.

The rearrangement joins TRBV30 to TRBJ1-5, with D possibly being TRBD1 (6 bases). The material sequenced was peripheral blood. The receptor was isolated from a human donor in a cohort sampled during active COVID-19. The CDR3 DNA is TGTGCCTGGAGTCAACAGGGAGGGAATCAGCCCCAGCATTTT. This gives the protein CAWSQQGGNQPQHF.